This T cell receptor beta chain was sequenced during a study of T-cell reconstitution after alpha-beta-depleted transplantation in children. In germline, CDR1 is ENHRY, CDR2 SYGVKD. The CDR3 is 14 amino acids. Trimming at V came to 7 bases and at J to 8 bases, leaving 9 bases not matched to a gene. Study-wide results and limits: After transplant, at about two months, alpha-beta T cells were reportedly derived from several hundred expanded graft clones. T-cell counts and diversity at one year post-transplant came mainly from newly produced T cells.

Using unique molecular identifiers, the investigators prepared the TCRbeta library. TCRdb called the PCR reads again in MiXCR, with one record for every CDR3 protein. Counted here are 480,000 or so distinct CDR3 sequences, 10% occurring once; the ten biggest clones make up 2%. This clonotype was seen many times. The antigen is undetermined. Material: PBMCs, obtained before TCRalphabeta/CD19-depleted stem cell transplant. The receptor comes from a child younger than 10 with inherited bone marrow failure, due to receive a stem cell transplant. This sequence joins TRBV10-3 and TRBJ2-1, with TRBD2 identical over 9 bases. The DNA of the CDR3 is TGTGCCATCAAGGCGGGAGGGCCTGTGGATGAGCAGTTCTTC. This translates into CAIKAGGPVDEQFF.